Listed below are T cell receptor beta chains from one sample, sequenced in a study of T cell repertoires in cytomegalovirus infection. No cognate antigen is known for these TCRs. TCRdb passed the reads through MiXCR, listing each CDR3 protein once. The table includes fewer than 1,000,000 distinct CDR3 sequences, around 32% detected once. The material was cultured CD8+ T cells from PBMCs, obtained from culture after CMV antigen stimulation. These receptors were collected from a human donor in good health (CMV status not recorded). Some clones in this sample may be carry-over from other donors' samples. Each CDR3 is given with its conserved first and last residue. A D gene is named only where the DNA matches it firmly. Clone size appears in some rows only: once, few, many, or a class for an expanded clone.

few	TRBJ1-5	.	TRBV6-2/TRBV6-3	TGTGCCAGCAGTTACTCGATGGCTCAGCGCAATCAGCCCCAGCATTTT	CASSYSMAQRNQPQHF
few	TRBJ2-6	.	TRBV27	TGTGCCAGCAGTTTATATCAGTCTGGGGCCAACGTCCTGACTTTC	CASSLYQSGANVLTF
few	TRBJ2-1	.	TRBV5-4	TGTGCCAGCAGCTTCCGACAAGGGGGTTACAATGAGCAGTTCTTC	CASSFRQGGYNEQFF
few	TRBJ1-1	TRBD1	TRBV7-3	TGTGCCAGCAGCCTGACGGAGGCGGGGACAGGCCAACTAAAGAACACTGAAGCTTTCTTT	CASSLTEAGTGQLKNTEAFF
once	TRBJ1-5	.	TRBV6-6	TGTGCCAGCAGTTTTAATTCCGGCGGGCCCCAGCATTTT	CASSFNSGGPQHF
.	TRBJ1-1	TRBD1	TRBV27	TGTGCCAGCGGGGACAGGGGTTACACTGAAGCTTTCTTT	CASGDRGYTEAFF
few	TRBJ1-2	TRBD1	TRBV7-2	TGTGCCAGCAGCACCCAGACAGGGAAGTACTATGGCTACACCTTC	CASSTQTGKYYGYTF
.	TRBJ2-3	TRBD2	TRBV6-1	TGTGCCAGCAGTGATCCTAGCGGGGGGGTTAGCACAGATACGCAGTATTTT	CASSDPSGGVSTDTQYF
.	TRBJ2-6	TRBD1	TRBV7-6	TGTGCCAGCAGGGCTACCGGGACAGGGTCTCCTGGGACCAACGTCCTGACTTTC	CASRATGTGSPGTNVLTF
.	TRBJ1-6	.	TRBV9	TGTGCCAGCGCAGGACCGAATTCACCCCTCCACTTT	CASAGPNSPLHF